Included here is one TCR beta chain sequence, with context. This sample is drawn from a study of blood T cell repertoires in COVID-19. Study-wide background: Acute-phase and convalescent COVID-19 samples originated in the United States, Italy and Spain. Nucleic acid was either cDNA or gDNA, and it came from T cells, B-cell-depleted T cells, or PBMCs.

Authors' methods: Reference gene primer amplification gave nucleated cell count estimates. The table came from immunoSEQ multiplex PCR; TCRdb's copy has only in-frame clones and leaves some out. V, J and clone size were drawn from that table, and D and trimming were deduced from the DNA. The profile shows 39,000 or so clones, about 82% of them singletons. This receptor was taken from a man aged 60-69 years in a cohort sampled during active COVID-19. Sequenced input: peripheral blood.

CDR3 sequence: CASSNVDRDNSPLHF. The CDR3, as DNA: TGTGCCAGCAGCAACGTGGACAGGGATAATTCACCCCTCCACTTT. The genes are TRBV7-9 and TRBJ1-6; 8 positions agree with TRBD1. The CDR3 is 15 amino acids. With V trimmed by 5 bases and J by 5 bases, 5 bases remained unmatched. Germline loops: CDR1 SEHNR, CDR2 FQNEAQ (reference sequence). The variable domain in full, with the rest retrieved from reference TRBV7-9 and TRBJ1-6, is DTGVSQNPRHKITKRGQNVTFRCDPISEHNRLYWYRQTLGQGPEFLTYFQNEAQLEKSRLLSDRFSAERPKGSFSTLEIQRTEQGDSAMYLCASSNVDRDNSPLHFGNGTRLTVT.